This T cell receptor (beta chain) was recovered during a study of cytomegalovirus exposure and HLA in healthy donors. The V segment lost 4 bases and the J segment 6 bases; nucleotides outside the gene matches: 8. The CDR3 is 14 amino acids. Looked up from germline, CDR1 is SGHDN and CDR2 is FVKESK. As for this clone: The antigen remains undetermined.

Study observations and caveats: TCR beta chains numbering some 160 were designated cytomegalovirus-associated. Most TCR sequences were rare, but some public TCRs occurred in many donors. Reportedly, diagnosis of cytomegalovirus status by the classifier showed high specificity and sensitivity.

Sequencing was performed with immunoSEQ multiplex PCR; in TCRdb, only in-frame clones are kept and a portion is missing. The table lists 130,000 or so clones, approximately 89% of them singletons. The sample was PBMCs. The rearrangement joins TRBV14 to TRBJ2-7, with 8 positions matching TRBD1. This sequence originates from a man aged 30 to 45 in good health and CMV-seronegative. The CDR3 DNA follows: TGTGCCAGCAGCCTCCAGGGGGCGATGGGCGAGCAGTACTTC. Protein sequence: CASSLQGAMGEQYF.